This T cell receptor (beta chain) is drawn from a study of response to subunit inactivated influenza vaccine. Study-level results: That few new T cells are recruited by each seasonal influenza vaccination was the authors' suggestion.

TCRdb ran MiXCR on the RT-PCR reads and lists one entry per CDR3 protein. The sample yields around 520,000 distinct CDR3 sequences, about an eighth seen once. This clonotype was seen more than once but under ten times. Its antigen is unidentified. The CDR3 has 13 amino acids. J lost 5 bases, V lost 4 bases, and 3 bases had no gene match. Germline CDR1 and CDR2: SGHKS and YYEKEE (reference sequence). The sequences come from PBMCs from blood, collected on the day of vaccination. This chain links TRBV5-5 with TRBJ2-1, with 7 positions matching TRBD2. The receptor's source is a man aged 45-60 years who received an inactivated influenza vaccine. In DNA, the CDR3 is TGTGCCAGCAGCACTACTAGCGACAATGAGCAGTTCTTC. This sequence encodes CASSTTSDNEQFF.